This TCR beta chain is from a study of T cell responses to AZD1222 COVID-19 vaccine. Study results and caveats: Among the donors, most were white British and more were female, and clonal diversity was possibly underestimated. Repertoire sampling happened only post peak T cell response. Close to half of all spike-specific TCRs reportedly target regions of the variants that are unmutated. Baseline seropositives among AZD1222 recipients totaled only five to seven.

In this sample, this clone turned up a few times. Its cognate antigen is unknown. Assay used: immunoSEQ multiplex PCR; TCRdb lists only in-frame clones, some missing. The top ten hold about 4.5% of the sample, which has over 150,000 clones, about 92% seen once. The CDR3 length is 15 residues. The ends lost 4 bases at V and 4 bases at J; junction bases unmatched: 9. Germline V gives CDR1 MGHRA, CDR2 YSYEKL. The V call is TRBV4-1, the J call TRBJ2-7; 8 bases align to TRBD1. This sample comprised peripheral blood, obtained on day 0 of MenACWY control vaccination. The receptor comes from an adult in good health. The CDR3 DNA sequence: TGCGCCAGCAGCCCGGCCGACAGGGGCGGGTACGAGCAGTACTTC. It yields the protein CASSPADRGGYEQYF.